Each of the 7 T cell receptor beta chains below was sequenced from the same sample in a study of low-dose radiotherapy and immunotherapy resistance in tumors. TCR amplification ran 15 to 25 PCR cycles using constant-region and V-primer adapter primers. TCRdb reanalysed the reads using MiXCR and keeps one entry per CDR3 protein. This sample has tens of thousands of distinct CDR3 sequences, with approximately 12% found just once. Regarding time point: before trial treatment. This sample comprised PBMCs, obtained before treatment. Source of these receptors: a female donor with ovarian cancer.

The rearrangement links TRBV5-1 to TRBJ2-1; 8 bases agree with TRBD2. Germline V gene sequence: CDR1 SGHRS, CDR2 YFSETQ. V was clipped by 2 bases and J by 0 bases; unmatched bases: 7. CDR3 length: 17 residues. Written as DNA, the CDR3 is TGCGCCAGCAGCTTACTGACTAGCGAGGCCTCCTACAATGAGCAGTTCTTC. The encoded protein is CASSLLTSEASYNEQFF.

The rearrangement joins TRBV13 to TRBJ2-1; TRBD2 aligns across 7 bases. CDR3 size: 15 residues. Per the germline V gene, CDR1 is PRHDT and CDR2 is FYEKMQ (reference sequence). V lost 2 bases and J lost 1; bases outside the gene matches: 2. The CDR3 loop reads CASSLSGVSYNEQFF. As DNA, the CDR3 is TGTGCCAGCAGCTTAAGCGGGGTTTCCTACAATGAGCAGTTCTTC.

There are a few counts of this clonotype. V gene TRBV5-1 combines with J gene TRBJ1-2; D is possibly TRBD1 (5 bases). CDR1 SGHRS and CDR2 YFSETQ come from the germline V gene. Trimming removed 0 bases from V and 6 bases from J, with 9 bases in between. This CDR3 is built from 13 residues. The CDR3 bases are TGCGCCAGCAGCTTGGGGGGCTCCGATGGCTACACCTTC. Translating gives CASSLGGSDGYTF. The whole variable domain, filled in from reference TRBV5-1 and TRBJ1-2, reads KAGVTQTPRYLIKTRGQQVTLSCSPISGHRSVSWYQQTPGQGLQFLFEYFSETQRNKGNFPGRFSGRQFSNSRSEMNVSTLELGDSALYLCASSLGGSDGYTFGSGTRLTVV.

This clonotype was recorded at least ten times. This chain links TRBV12-3 or TRBV12-4 with TRBJ2-3; D is unresolved. V lost 5 bases and J lost 2, with 11 bases in between. This CDR3 contains 14 residues. This CDR3 reads CASSPGYSTDTQYF. CDR3 sequence (DNA): TGTGCCAGCAGTCCAGGATATTCCACAGATACGCAGTATTTT.

This chain links TRBV6-8 with TRBJ2-2; no definite D call. The CDR3 sequence is 15 residues long. The germline CDR1 and CDR2 sequences are MNHGY and SAAAGT. Trimming shortened V by 5 bases and J by 2 bases, and 12 bases separated the two germline ends. The CDR3: CASSAGPANTGELFF. CDR3 DNA: TGTGCCAGCAGTGCCGGCCCGGCCAACACCGGGGAGCTGTTTTTT.

This chain links TRBV2 with TRBJ2-1, with TRBD2 matching over 11 bases. From germline, CDR1 is SNHLY and CDR2 FYNNEI. Trimming took 7 bases from V and 15 from J; bases not matched to a gene: 17. This CDR3 comprises 15 residues. CDR3 region: CASTTYSGGAGLGFF. The CDR3 DNA sequence: TGTGCCAGCACCACCTATAGCGGGGGGGCCGGATTGGGGTTCTTC.

Regarding this clonotype: This likely reflects a read error, since a far larger clone is one base away. The chain joins TRBV5-1 to TRBJ2-5, with D uncertain. The length of the CDR3 is 15 residues. Germline CDR1 SGHRS, CDR2 YFSETQ. With 0 bases removed from V and 11 bases from J, the gap between germline ends came to 20 bases. CDR3 in amino acids: CASSLGTVGYNEQYF. CDR3 coding DNA: TGCGCCAGCAGCTTGGGGACGGTCGGCTACAATGAGCAGTACTTC. Using reference TRBV5-1 and TRBJ2-5 for the parts outside the CDR3, the full variable domain is KAGVTQTPRYLIKTRGQQVTLSCSPISGHRSVSWYQQTPGQGLQFLFEYFSETQRNKGNFPGRFSGRQFSNSRSEMNVSTLELGDSALYLCASSLGTVGYNEQYFGPGTRLLVL.